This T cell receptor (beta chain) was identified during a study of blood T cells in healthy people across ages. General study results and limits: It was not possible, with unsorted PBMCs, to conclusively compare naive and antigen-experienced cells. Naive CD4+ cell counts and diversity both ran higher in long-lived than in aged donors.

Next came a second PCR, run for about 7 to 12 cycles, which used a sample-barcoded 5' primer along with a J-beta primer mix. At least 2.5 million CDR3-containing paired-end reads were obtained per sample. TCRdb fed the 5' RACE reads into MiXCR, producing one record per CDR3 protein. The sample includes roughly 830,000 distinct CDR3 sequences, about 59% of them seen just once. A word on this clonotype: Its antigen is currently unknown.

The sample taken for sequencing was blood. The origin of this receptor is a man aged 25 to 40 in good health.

The CDR3 sequence: CASSPVSGLANEKLFF. DNA of the CDR3: TGTGCCAGCAGCCCCGTCTCAGGGTTGGCTAATGAAAAACTGTTTTTT. The gene calls are TRBV14 and TRBJ1-4, with D possibly matching TRBD1 (5 bases). The CDR3 runs 16 residues. V gave up 4 bases and J gave up 3 bases, with 15 bases separating them. The V gene's germline CDR1 is SGHDN and CDR2 FVKESK. Supplemented by reference TRBV14 and TRBJ1-4, the full variable domain reads EAGVTQFPSHSVIEKGQTVTLRCDPISGHDNLYWYRRVMGKEIKFLLHFVKESKQDESGMPNNRFLAERTGGTYSTLKVQPAELEDSGVYFCASSPVSGLANEKLFFGSGTQLSVL.